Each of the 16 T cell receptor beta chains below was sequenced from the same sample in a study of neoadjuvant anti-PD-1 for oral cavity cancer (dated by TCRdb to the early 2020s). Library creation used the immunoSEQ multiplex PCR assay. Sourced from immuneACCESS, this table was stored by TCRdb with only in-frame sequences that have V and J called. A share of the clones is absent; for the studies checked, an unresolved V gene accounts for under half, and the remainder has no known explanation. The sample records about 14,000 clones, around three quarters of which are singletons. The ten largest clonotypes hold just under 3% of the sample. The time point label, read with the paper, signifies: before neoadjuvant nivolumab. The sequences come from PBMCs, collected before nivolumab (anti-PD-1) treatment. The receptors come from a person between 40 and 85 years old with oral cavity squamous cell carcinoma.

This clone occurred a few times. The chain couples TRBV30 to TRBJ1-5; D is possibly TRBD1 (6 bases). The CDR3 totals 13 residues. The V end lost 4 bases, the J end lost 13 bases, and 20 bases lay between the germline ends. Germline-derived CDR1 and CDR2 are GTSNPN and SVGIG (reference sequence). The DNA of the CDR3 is TGTGCCTGGAACCTTAAACACGGGACACTACAGCATTTT. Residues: CAWNLKHGTLQHF.

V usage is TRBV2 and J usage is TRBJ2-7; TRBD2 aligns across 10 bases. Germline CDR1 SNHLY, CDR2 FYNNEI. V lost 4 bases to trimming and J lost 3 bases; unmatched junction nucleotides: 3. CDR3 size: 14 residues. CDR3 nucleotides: TGTGCCAGCAGTGGACTAGCGGGTCACTACGAGCAGTACTTC. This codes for CASSGLAGHYEQYF.

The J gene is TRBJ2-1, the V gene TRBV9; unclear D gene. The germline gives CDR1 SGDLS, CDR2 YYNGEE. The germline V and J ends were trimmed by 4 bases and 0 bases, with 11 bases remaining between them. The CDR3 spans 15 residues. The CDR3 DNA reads TGTGCCAGCAGCACCGACGCGAGCTCCTACAATGAGCAGTTCTTC. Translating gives CASSTDASSYNEQFF. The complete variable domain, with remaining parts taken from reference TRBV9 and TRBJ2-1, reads DSGVTQTPKHLITATGQRVTLRCSPRSGDLSVYWYQQSLDQGLQFLIQYYNGEERAKGNILERFSAQQFPDLHSELNLSSLELGDSALYFCASSTDASSYNEQFFGPGTRLTVL.

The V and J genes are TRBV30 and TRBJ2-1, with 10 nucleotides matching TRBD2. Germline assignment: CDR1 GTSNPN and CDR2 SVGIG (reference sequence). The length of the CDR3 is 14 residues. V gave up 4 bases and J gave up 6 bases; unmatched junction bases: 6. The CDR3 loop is CAWIESGRANEQFF. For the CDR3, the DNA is TGTGCCTGGATCGAAAGCGGGAGGGCCAATGAGCAGTTCTTC. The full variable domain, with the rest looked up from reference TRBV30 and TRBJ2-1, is SQTIHQWPATLVQPVGSPLSLECTVEGTSNPNLYWYRQAAGRGLQLLFYSVGIGQISSEVPQNLSASRPQDRQFILSSKKLLLSDSGFYLCAWIESGRANEQFFGPGTRLTVL.

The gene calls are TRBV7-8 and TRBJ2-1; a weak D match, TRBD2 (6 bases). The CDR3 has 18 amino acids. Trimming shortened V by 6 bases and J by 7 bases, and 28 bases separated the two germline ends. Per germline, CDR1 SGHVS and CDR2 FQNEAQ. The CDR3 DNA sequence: TGTGCCAGCAGTTTTCCCTACCTGACTAGTGGATTAGGAAATGAGCAGTTCTTC. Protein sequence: CASSFPYLTSGLGNEQFF.

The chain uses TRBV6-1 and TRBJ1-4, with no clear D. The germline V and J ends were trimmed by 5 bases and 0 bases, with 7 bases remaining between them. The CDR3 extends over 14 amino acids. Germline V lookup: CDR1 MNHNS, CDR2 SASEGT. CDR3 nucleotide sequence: TGTGCCAGCAGTCTCGGTGCAACTAATGAAAAACTGTTTTTT. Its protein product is CASSLGATNEKLFF.

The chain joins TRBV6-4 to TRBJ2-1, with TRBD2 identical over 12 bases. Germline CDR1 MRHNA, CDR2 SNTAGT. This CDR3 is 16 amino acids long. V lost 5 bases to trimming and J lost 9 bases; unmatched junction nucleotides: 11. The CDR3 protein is CASSPTRLAGEIEQFF. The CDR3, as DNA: TGTGCCAGCAGTCCAACCCGACTAGCGGGGGAGATTGAGCAGTTCTTC.

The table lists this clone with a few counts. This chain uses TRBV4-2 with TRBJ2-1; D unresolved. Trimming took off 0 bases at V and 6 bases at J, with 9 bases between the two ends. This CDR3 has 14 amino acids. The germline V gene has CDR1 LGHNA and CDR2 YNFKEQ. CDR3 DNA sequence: TGTGCCAGCAGCCAAGAAGTTGGTATCAATGAGCAGTTCTTC. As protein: CASSQEVGINEQFF.

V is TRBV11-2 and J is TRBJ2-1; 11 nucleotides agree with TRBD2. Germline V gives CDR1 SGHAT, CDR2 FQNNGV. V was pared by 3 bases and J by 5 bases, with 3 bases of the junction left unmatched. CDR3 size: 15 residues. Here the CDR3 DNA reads TGTGCCAGCAGCTTTAGCGGGAGGGCCCACAATGAGCAGTTCTTC. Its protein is CASSFSGRAHNEQFF. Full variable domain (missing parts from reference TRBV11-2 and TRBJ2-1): EAGVAQSPRYKIIEKRQSVAFWCNPISGHATLYWYQQILGQGPKLLIQFQNNGVVDDSQLPKDRFSAERLKGVDSTLKIQPAKLEDSAVYLCASSFSGRAHNEQFFGPGTRLTVL.

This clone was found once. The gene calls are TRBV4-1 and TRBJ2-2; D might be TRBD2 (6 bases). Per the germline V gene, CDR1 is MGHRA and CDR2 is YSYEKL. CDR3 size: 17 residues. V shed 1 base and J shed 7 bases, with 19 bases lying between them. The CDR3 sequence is CASSQVLAGKKVGELFF. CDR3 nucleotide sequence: TGCGCCAGCAGCCAAGTACTAGCCGGGAAGAAGGTCGGGGAGCTGTTTTTT.

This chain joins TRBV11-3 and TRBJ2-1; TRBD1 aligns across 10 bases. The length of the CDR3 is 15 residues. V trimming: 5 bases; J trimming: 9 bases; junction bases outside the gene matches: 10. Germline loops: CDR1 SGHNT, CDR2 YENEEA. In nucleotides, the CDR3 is TGTGCCAGCAGCAAGACAGGGGGCGCGTATGGTGAGCAGTTCTTC. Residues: CASSKTGGAYGEQFF. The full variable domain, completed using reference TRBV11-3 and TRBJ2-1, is EAGVVQSPRYKIIEKKQPVAFWCNPISGHNTLYWYLQNLGQGPELLIRYENEEAVDDSQLPKDRFSAERLKGVDSTLKIQPAELGDSAVYLCASSKTGGAYGEQFFGPGTRLTVL.

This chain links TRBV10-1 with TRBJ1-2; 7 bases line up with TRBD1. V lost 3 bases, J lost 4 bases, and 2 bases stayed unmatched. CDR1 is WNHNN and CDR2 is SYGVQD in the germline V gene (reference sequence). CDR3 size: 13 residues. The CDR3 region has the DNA TGCGCCAGCAGTGAATCAGGGGGCTATGGCTACACCTTC. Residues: CASSESGGYGYTF.

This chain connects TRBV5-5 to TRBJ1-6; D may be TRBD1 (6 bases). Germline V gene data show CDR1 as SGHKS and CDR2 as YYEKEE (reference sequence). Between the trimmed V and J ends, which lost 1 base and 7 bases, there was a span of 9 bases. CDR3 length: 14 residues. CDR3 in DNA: TGTGCCAGCAGCTTGCAGGGGTGGAATTCACCCCTCCACTTT. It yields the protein CASSLQGWNSPLHF.

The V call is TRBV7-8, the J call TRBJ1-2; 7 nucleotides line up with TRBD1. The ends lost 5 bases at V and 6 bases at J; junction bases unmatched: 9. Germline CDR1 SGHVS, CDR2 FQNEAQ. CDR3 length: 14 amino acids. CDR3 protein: CASSTRDSVNGYTF. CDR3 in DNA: TGTGCCAGCAGCACCCGGGACAGCGTGAATGGCTACACCTTC.

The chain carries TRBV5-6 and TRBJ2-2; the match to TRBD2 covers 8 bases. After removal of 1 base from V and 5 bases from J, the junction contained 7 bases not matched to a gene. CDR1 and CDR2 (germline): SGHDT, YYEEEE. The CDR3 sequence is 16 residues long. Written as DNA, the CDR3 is TGTGCCAGCAGCTTGTTGGGTAGCGGGGAAACCGGGGAGCTGTTTTTT. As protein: CASSLLGSGETGELFF.

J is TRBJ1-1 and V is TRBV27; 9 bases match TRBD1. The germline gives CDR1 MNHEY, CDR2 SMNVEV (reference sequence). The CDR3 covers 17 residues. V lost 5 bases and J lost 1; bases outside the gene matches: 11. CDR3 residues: CASSRDRGEWWNTEAFF. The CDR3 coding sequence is TGTGCCAGCAGTCGTGACAGGGGGGAGTGGTGGAACACTGAAGCTTTCTTT.